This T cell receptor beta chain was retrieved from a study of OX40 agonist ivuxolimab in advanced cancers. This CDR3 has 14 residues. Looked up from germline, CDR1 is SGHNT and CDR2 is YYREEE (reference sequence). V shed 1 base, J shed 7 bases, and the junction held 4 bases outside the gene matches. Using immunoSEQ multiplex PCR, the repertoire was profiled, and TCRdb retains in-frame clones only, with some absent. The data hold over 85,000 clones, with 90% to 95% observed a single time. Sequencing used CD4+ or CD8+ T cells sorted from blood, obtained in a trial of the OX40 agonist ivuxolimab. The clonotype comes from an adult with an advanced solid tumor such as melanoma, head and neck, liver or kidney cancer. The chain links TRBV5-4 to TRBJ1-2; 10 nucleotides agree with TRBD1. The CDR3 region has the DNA TGTGCCAGCAGCTTGTCGGGACAGGGGTTTGGCTACACCTTC. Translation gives CASSLSGQGFGYTF.